The rows below give T cell receptor beta chains drawn from one sample of a study of early T cells in non-severe SARS-CoV-2 infection. Each CDR3 protein gets one entry after TCRdb re-called the 5' RACE reads with MiXCR. The sample lists some 67,000 distinct CDR3 sequences, about 9% occurring once. Sequenced here: whole blood, sampled at baseline. The receptors shown here come from an adult who was a healthcare worker with PCR-confirmed SARS-CoV-2 infection or an uninfected control (not recorded which). CDR3s include the opening cysteine and the closing phenylalanine or tryptophan. Fields, in order: CDR3 protein, CDR3 DNA, J gene, clone size, V gene, D gene. D genes are given only for firm matches. Expanded clones get a size class; other rows say once, few or many, or leave the size out.

cdr3_aa: CASRGTGYNEQFF
cdr3_nt: TGTGCCAGCAGGGGGACAGGGTACAATGAGCAGTTCTTC
j_call: TRBJ2-1
clone_size: .
v_call: TRBV28
d_call: TRBD1

cdr3_aa: CSVEGQGEDTEAFF
cdr3_nt: TGCAGCGTTGAAGGACAGGGCGAGGACACTGAAGCTTTCTTT
j_call: TRBJ1-1
clone_size: .
v_call: TRBV29-1
d_call: TRBD1

cdr3_aa: CASSEDWTSRDEQYF
cdr3_nt: TGTGCCAGCAGCGAGGATTGGACTAGCCGCGACGAGCAGTACTTC
j_call: TRBJ2-7
clone_size: .
v_call: TRBV25-1
d_call: TRBD2

cdr3_aa: CASSLAAGAGSYEQYF
cdr3_nt: TGTGCCAGCAGTTTGGCAGCGGGAGCAGGGAGCTACGAGCAGTACTTC
j_call: TRBJ2-7
clone_size: .
v_call: TRBV28
d_call: TRBD2

cdr3_aa: CATSGTTSRSSYNEQFF
cdr3_nt: TGTGCCACCAGTGGTACGACTAGTCGGAGCTCCTACAATGAGCAGTTCTTC
j_call: TRBJ2-1
clone_size: .
v_call: TRBV24-1
d_call: .

cdr3_aa: CVSSVDSYGANVLTF
cdr3_nt: TGTGTCAGCAGCGTGGACAGTTATGGGGCCAACGTCCTGACTTTC
j_call: TRBJ2-6
clone_size: few
v_call: TRBV5-5
d_call: .

cdr3_aa: CASSHTGTSGTGELFF
cdr3_nt: TGTGCCAGCTCACACACCGGGACTAGCGGGACCGGGGAGCTGTTTTTT
j_call: TRBJ2-2
clone_size: few
v_call: TRBV18
d_call: TRBD2

cdr3_aa: CASSLSRAHGELFF
cdr3_nt: TGTGCCAGCAGTTTAAGCAGGGCTCACGGGGAGCTGTTTTTT
j_call: TRBJ2-2
clone_size: many
v_call: TRBV12-3/TRBV12-4
d_call: .

cdr3_aa: CASSLDRGSGTGELFF
cdr3_nt: TGTGCCAGCAGCTTAGACAGGGGTTCGGGCACCGGGGAGCTGTTTTTT
j_call: TRBJ2-2
clone_size: .
v_call: TRBV28
d_call: TRBD1

cdr3_aa: CASSEAETQYF
cdr3_nt: TGTGCCAGCAGCGAGGCGGAGACCCAGTACTTC
j_call: TRBJ2-5
clone_size: .
v_call: TRBV3-1
d_call: .

cdr3_aa: CSARVTSGSIPDTQYF
cdr3_nt: TGCAGTGCTAGAGTGACTAGCGGGAGCATCCCAGATACGCAGTATTTT
j_call: TRBJ2-3
clone_size: many
v_call: TRBV20-1
d_call: TRBD2

cdr3_aa: CASSLDWDTGELFF
cdr3_nt: TGTGCCAGCAGCTTAGACTGGGACACCGGGGAGCTGTTTTTT
j_call: TRBJ2-2
clone_size: .
v_call: TRBV7-2
d_call: .

cdr3_aa: CATEDTIPGELFF
cdr3_nt: TGTGCCACCGAAGACACAATCCCCGGGGAGCTGTTTTTT
j_call: TRBJ2-2
clone_size: .
v_call: TRBV24-1
d_call: .

cdr3_aa: CASSANLGSGSYNEQFF
cdr3_nt: TGTGCCAGCAGTGCGAATCTCGGTAGCGGGTCCTACAATGAGCAGTTCTTC
j_call: TRBJ2-1
clone_size: few
v_call: TRBV6-1
d_call: TRBD2

cdr3_aa: CASLPGQGKNEQFF
cdr3_nt: TGTGCCAGCTTACCGGGACAGGGTAAGAATGAGCAGTTCTTC
j_call: TRBJ2-1
clone_size: few
v_call: TRBV27
d_call: TRBD1

cdr3_aa: CASSPAPTYEQYF
cdr3_nt: TGTGCCAGCAGCCCCGCCCCAACCTACGAGCAGTACTTC
j_call: TRBJ2-7
clone_size: few
v_call: TRBV7-2
d_call: .

cdr3_aa: CASSLGPLNTNF
cdr3_nt: TGTGCCAGCAGCTTGGGGCCATTAAACACCAACTTT
j_call: TRBJ1-1
clone_size: many
v_call: TRBV7-9
d_call: .

cdr3_aa: CASSLLGVSGANVLTF
cdr3_nt: TGTGCCAGCAGCTTGTTGGGGGTCTCTGGGGCCAACGTCCTGACTTTC
j_call: TRBJ2-6
clone_size: .
v_call: TRBV5-4
d_call: .

cdr3_aa: CASRRAGTGLYEQYF
cdr3_nt: TGTGCCAGCCGTAGGGCCGGGACAGGCCTTTACGAGCAGTACTTC
j_call: TRBJ2-7
clone_size: few
v_call: TRBV28
d_call: TRBD1

cdr3_aa: CASSLELNTEVFF
cdr3_nt: TGCGCCAGCAGCTTGGAGTTGAACACTGAAGTTTTCTTT
j_call: TRBJ1-1
clone_size: .
v_call: TRBV5-1
d_call: .

cdr3_aa: CASSLQGQPQHF
cdr3_nt: TGTGCCAGCAGTTTACAGGGTCAGCCCCAGCATTTT
j_call: TRBJ1-5
clone_size: many
v_call: TRBV28
d_call: .

cdr3_aa: CASSQDETSGRGLYNEQFF
cdr3_nt: TGTGCCAGCAGCCAAGATGAGACTAGCGGGAGAGGATTATACAATGAGCAGTTCTTC
j_call: TRBJ2-1
clone_size: .
v_call: TRBV3-1
d_call: TRBD2

cdr3_aa: CASSPIQGNNSPLHF
cdr3_nt: TGTGCCAGCTCACCAATACAGGGGAATAATTCACCCCTCCACTTT
j_call: TRBJ1-6
clone_size: few
v_call: TRBV18
d_call: TRBD1

cdr3_aa: CASSETRTGMETQYF
cdr3_nt: TGTGCCAGCAGTGAAACCCGAACAGGGATGGAGACCCAGTACTTC
j_call: TRBJ2-5
clone_size: many
v_call: TRBV6-1
d_call: .

cdr3_aa: CSGRATGELFF
cdr3_nt: TGCAGCGGGAGAGCGACCGGGGAGCTGTTTTTT
j_call: TRBJ2-2
clone_size: .
v_call: TRBV29-1
d_call: .

cdr3_aa: CASSYSARRSGEQYF
cdr3_nt: TGTGCCAGCAGTTACTCGGCGAGAAGGTCGGGGGAGCAGTACTTC
j_call: TRBJ2-7
clone_size: .
v_call: TRBV6-2/TRBV6-3
d_call: .

cdr3_aa: CSVEPTGAGAFF
cdr3_nt: TGCAGCGTTGAACCCACAGGGGCCGGGGCTTTCTTT
j_call: TRBJ1-1
clone_size: many
v_call: TRBV29-1
d_call: TRBD1

cdr3_aa: CASGAAANYEQYF
cdr3_nt: TGCGCCAGCGGAGCCGCGGCAAACTACGAGCAGTACTTC
j_call: TRBJ2-7
clone_size: many
v_call: TRBV4-1
d_call: .

cdr3_aa: CAISPRGTTQYF
cdr3_nt: TGTGCCATCAGCCCCCGGGGGACTACGCAGTATTTT
j_call: TRBJ2-3
clone_size: few
v_call: TRBV10-3
d_call: .

cdr3_aa: CATSDRDYQETQYF
cdr3_nt: TGTGCCACCAGTGATAGGGACTACCAAGAGACCCAGTACTTC
j_call: TRBJ2-5
clone_size: few
v_call: TRBV24-1
d_call: .

cdr3_aa: CASSLGWEVVRTDTQYF
cdr3_nt: TGTGCCAGCAGCTTAGGGTGGGAGGTGGTTCGCACAGATACGCAGTATTTT
j_call: TRBJ2-3
clone_size: few
v_call: TRBV7-9
d_call: .

cdr3_aa: CASSYPSRQQNNSPLHF
cdr3_nt: TGTGCCAGCAGTTACCCCAGTAGACAGCAGAATAATTCACCCCTCCACTTT
j_call: TRBJ1-6
clone_size: few
v_call: TRBV6-6
d_call: .

cdr3_aa: CSASRQGAVTGELFF
cdr3_nt: TGCAGTGCTAGCAGACAGGGGGCTGTTACCGGGGAGCTGTTTTTT
j_call: TRBJ2-2
clone_size: many
v_call: TRBV20-1
d_call: TRBD1

cdr3_aa: CASSVIQGNEKLFF
cdr3_nt: TGTGCCAGCAGTGTGATACAGGGGAATGAAAAACTGTTTTTT
j_call: TRBJ1-4
clone_size: many
v_call: TRBV28
d_call: TRBD1

cdr3_aa: CASSPGQGYTYEQYF
cdr3_nt: TGTGCCAGCAGTCCGGGACAGGGATACACCTACGAGCAGTACTTC
j_call: TRBJ2-7
clone_size: many
v_call: TRBV28
d_call: TRBD1

cdr3_aa: CASSQDRAGANVLTF
cdr3_nt: TGTGCCAGCAGTCAGGACAGGGCTGGGGCCAACGTCCTGACTTTC
j_call: TRBJ2-6
clone_size: many
v_call: TRBV2
d_call: TRBD1

cdr3_aa: CASSLEAGLTEQYF
cdr3_nt: TGTGCCAGCAGCTTAGAGGCCGGCCTTACCGAGCAGTACTTC
j_call: TRBJ2-7
clone_size: .
v_call: TRBV7-6
d_call: .

cdr3_aa: CASSLDPRSETQYF
cdr3_nt: TGTGCCAGCAGCTTAGACCCTCGATCCGAGACCCAGTACTTC
j_call: TRBJ2-5
clone_size: few
v_call: TRBV7-2
d_call: .

cdr3_aa: CASSSPGEGANVLTF
cdr3_nt: TGTGCCAGCAGCTCACCAGGGGAAGGGGCCAACGTCCTGACTTTC
j_call: TRBJ2-6
clone_size: many
v_call: TRBV5-4
d_call: .

cdr3_aa: CASSVGGGLLYGYTF
cdr3_nt: TGTGCCAGCAGCGTAGGAGGCGGACTCCTCTATGGCTACACCTTC
j_call: TRBJ1-2
clone_size: .
v_call: TRBV9
d_call: .

cdr3_aa: CASSLGLSRGDEQFF
cdr3_nt: TGTGCCAGCAGCTTAGGTCTGTCCAGGGGTGATGAGCAGTTCTTC
j_call: TRBJ2-1
clone_size: .
v_call: TRBV7-2
d_call: .

cdr3_aa: CATSRGEVPETQYF
cdr3_nt: TGTGCCACCAGCAGGGGAGAGGTCCCGGAGACCCAGTACTTC
j_call: TRBJ2-5
clone_size: .
v_call: TRBV15
d_call: .

cdr3_aa: CAISDGTSGSYEQYF
cdr3_nt: TGTGCCATCAGTGATGGGACTAGCGGGAGCTACGAGCAGTACTTC
j_call: TRBJ2-7
clone_size: .
v_call: TRBV10-3
d_call: TRBD2

cdr3_aa: CASSLIVPRPGEQFF
cdr3_nt: TGTGCCAGCAGCTTAATCGTGCCTCGACCAGGCGAGCAGTTCTTC
j_call: TRBJ2-1
clone_size: .
v_call: TRBV7-9
d_call: .

cdr3_aa: CASRTDRFLANTEAFF
cdr3_nt: TGTGCCAGCAGAACCGACAGGTTCCTGGCGAACACTGAAGCTTTCTTT
j_call: TRBJ1-1
clone_size: many
v_call: TRBV6-2/TRBV6-3
d_call: .

cdr3_aa: CASSPRQPTPQETQYF
cdr3_nt: TGTGCCAGCAGCCCTAGGCAGCCAACCCCCCAAGAGACCCAGTACTTC
j_call: TRBJ2-5
clone_size: .
v_call: TRBV28
d_call: .